This T cell receptor (beta chain) was found in a study of T-cell reconstitution after alpha-beta-depleted transplantation in children. A few counts support this clonotype. This sample's TCRbeta library carried unique molecular identifier barcodes. MiXCR was run by TCRdb on the PCR reads, yielding one entry per CDR3 protein. The sample has around 340,000 distinct CDR3 sequences, roughly 14% seen once. Germline V lookup: CDR1 SGHAT, CDR2 FQNNGV. J gave up 3 bases and V 1 base, and 3 bases lay outside the gene matches. The CDR3 is 16 amino acids. The sample in question was PBMCs, obtained from the stem cell graft. This clonotype was obtained from a human donor who donated a stem cell graft to a child with Fanconi anemia. The chain recombines TRBV11-2 with TRBJ2-1, with 10 bases lining up with TRBD1. The CDR3 DNA follows: TGTGCCAGCAGCTTAGTGTGGGACAGGGGCTACAATGAGCAGTTCTTC. Translation: CASSLVWDRGYNEQFF.